The clone carrying this T cell receptor (beta chain) was detected a few times. Its antigen is undetermined. The data originate from a study of beta chain features in type 1 diabetes. The isolated RNA, all of it, was reverse transcribed, so expressed TCRB transcripts were what got sequenced. Some clones are missing from TCRdb's copy, which holds only in-frame ones; the method was immunoSEQ multiplex PCR. The table includes about 640,000 clones, 9.5% to 15% detected once. This CDR3 comprises 15 residues. Germline V gene lookup returns CDR1 SGHTA and CDR2 FQGNSA. V shed 2 bases and J shed 2 bases, with 12 bases lying between them. Findings of the study overall: Among patients with Type 1 diabetes, TCRB CDR3s were moderately but significantly shorter in every one of the four CD4+ subsets.

Sequencing used naive CD4+ T cells from blood. The source of this sequence is a man aged 25 to 45 with type 1 diabetes. The chain recombines TRBV7-2 with TRBJ1-2; D is undetermined. The CDR3 DNA sequence: TGTGCCAGCAGCTTACAGTCTTCCGAGAACTATGGCTACACCTTC. It yields the protein CASSLQSSENYGYTF. Combining the CDR3 with reference TRBV7-2 and TRBJ1-2 gives the whole variable domain GAGVSQSPSNKVTEKGKDVELRCDPISGHTALYWYRQSLGQGLEFLIYFQGNSAPDKSGLPSDRFSAERTGGSVSTLTIQRTQQEDSAVYLCASSLQSSENYGYTFGSGTRLTVV.